This T cell receptor beta chain was sequenced in a study of cytomegalovirus exposure and HLA in healthy donors. This clone was observed a single time. Germline CDR1 and CDR2: SGHRS and YFSETQ. Trimming took off 0 bases at V and 4 bases at J, with 13 bases between the two ends. The CDR3 contains 16 residues. The PCR was carried out with 60 Vbeta primers and 13 Jbeta primers. This table comes from immunoSEQ multiplex PCR, and its TCRdb copy is limited to in-frame clones, with some not included. This table has about 130,000 clones, 72% appearing once. The J gene is TRBJ2-2, the V gene TRBV5-1, with TRBD1 as a possible D gene (6 bases). The specimen sequenced was PBMCs. This sequence was found in a man between 45 and 60 years old in good health and CMV-seropositive. The CDR3 DNA follows: TGCGCCAGCAGCTTGGTGGGGGCGCCGGTCACCGGGGAGCTGTTTTTT. Translated: CASSLVGAPVTGELFF.